Below, one T cell receptor (beta chain) is given with its context. This sample is drawn from a study of CD8 T cells in Susac syndrome. Trimming at V came to 5 bases and at J to 5 bases, leaving 4 bases not matched to a gene. The CDR3 consists of 13 residues. It was with random hexamers that 0.5 to 1 ug RNA was reverse transcribed. TCRdb fed the immunoSEQ multiplex PCR reads into MiXCR, producing one record per CDR3 protein. The sample yields 150,000 to 200,000 distinct CDR3 sequences, over 85% seen once. The genes are TRBV12-3 or TRBV12-4 and TRBJ2-7, with 9 bases matching TRBD1. The clonotype comes from a human donor in good health. Material for sequencing was CD4+ T cells from PBMCs. CDR3 sequence (DNA): TGTGCCAGCAGTCGGGACAGGGCGGACGAGCAGTACTTC. This translates into CASSRDRADEQYF.